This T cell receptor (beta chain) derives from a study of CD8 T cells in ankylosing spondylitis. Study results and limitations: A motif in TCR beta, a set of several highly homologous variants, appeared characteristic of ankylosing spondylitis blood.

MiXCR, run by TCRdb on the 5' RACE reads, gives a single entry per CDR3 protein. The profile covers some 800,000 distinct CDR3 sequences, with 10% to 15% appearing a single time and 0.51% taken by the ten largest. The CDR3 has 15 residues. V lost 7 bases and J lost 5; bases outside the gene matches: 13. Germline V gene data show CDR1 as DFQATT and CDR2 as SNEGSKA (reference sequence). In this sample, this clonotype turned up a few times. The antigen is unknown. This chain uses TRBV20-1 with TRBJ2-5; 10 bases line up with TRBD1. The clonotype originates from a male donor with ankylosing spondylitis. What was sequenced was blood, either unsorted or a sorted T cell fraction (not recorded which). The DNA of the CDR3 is TGCAGTGTCCCAGCCCCGGACAGGGGGTATGAGACCCAGTACTTC. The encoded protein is CSVPAPDRGYETQYF.